The TCR beta chain under discussion was sequenced for a study of blood T cell repertoires in COVID-19. Across the study: COVID-19 samples from acute and convalescent phases originated in the United States, Italy and Spain.

From germline, CDR1 is SNHLY and CDR2 FYNNEI. The CDR3 spans 14 residues. Trimming took off 0 bases at V and 5 bases at J, with 10 bases between the two ends. Study processing details: Reference gene primer amplification yielded estimated nucleated cell counts. The data were produced by immunoSEQ multiplex PCR, yet TCRdb's version contains in-frame clones alone and is incomplete. The DNA was the basis for D and trimming; V, J and clone size are from that table. The table records a few hundred thousand clones, 90% of them present only once. Sequencing was performed on peripheral blood. The genes are TRBV2 and TRBJ1-1; D remains unclear. This clonotype originated in a woman in her fifties or sixties with COVID-19, enrolled during active disease. The CDR3 region is CASSEARVGTEAFF. For the CDR3, the DNA is TGTGCCAGCAGTGAAGCGCGGGTTGGGACTGAAGCTTTCTTT.